The source of this T cell receptor (beta chain) is a study of neoadjuvant anti-PD-1 for oral cavity cancer. Notes on the study in general: Non-responders to neoadjuvant nivolumab had significantly more clonal PBMC T cells than responders.

A single count supports this clone. The antigen is not known. The CDR3 length is 14 residues. Trimming shortened V by 1 base and J by 0 bases, and 6 bases separated the two germline ends. Germline CDR1 SGDLS, CDR2 YYNGEE. Assay: immunoSEQ multiplex PCR; the TCRdb copy retains only in-frame clones and omits some. The top ten clones hold 2.5% to 4% of a sample with around 81,000 clones, 70% to 85% of them seen once. The source material was PBMCs, sampled before nivolumab (anti-PD-1) treatment. The receptor's source is a person aged 40 to 85 with oral cavity squamous cell carcinoma. The rearrangement uses TRBV9 and TRBJ2-3, with unresolved D. CDR3 amino acids: CASSVTASTDTQYF. The CDR3 nucleotides read TGTGCCAGCAGCGTAACGGCTAGCACAGATACGCAGTATTTT.